The clone carrying this T cell receptor beta chain was recorded at least ten times. This same CDR3 is encoded by further DNA sequences in the sample. The sample belongs to a study of blood T cell repertoires in COVID-19. TCRdb's table, derived via immunoSEQ multiplex PCR, lists solely in-frame clones and lacks some. The repertoire consists of 160,000 or so clones, with 80% occurring once and the leading ten covering under 0.75%. What was sequenced was peripheral blood. This receptor was identified in a man aged 60 to 75 with acute or convalescent COVID-19.

The CDR3 loop reads CASSIDRDYEQYF. DNA of the CDR3: TGTGCCAGTAGTATCGACAGGGACTACGAGCAGTACTTC. The chain links TRBV19 to TRBJ2-7; 7 nucleotides line up with TRBD1. Losses at the gene ends were 3 bases for V and 3 bases for J; bases not matched to a gene: 2. CDR1 and CDR2 (germline): LNHDA, SQIVND (reference sequence). The CDR3 consists of 13 residues.